A selection of T cell receptor beta chains follows, all from one sample in a study of cytomegalovirus exposure and HLA in healthy donors. Libraries were prepared by immunoSEQ multiplex PCR; TCRdb keeps only in-frame clonotypes and omits some of them. The data show about 170,000 clones, about four fifths seen once. Sequencing was performed on PBMCs. The source of these receptors is a man younger than 45 in good health and CMV-seropositive. CDR3s include the opening cysteine and the closing phenylalanine or tryptophan. A D gene is named only where the DNA matches it firmly. The size entry is marked missing in some rows and otherwise reads once, few, many or a size class.

j_call v_call d_call clone_size cdr3_nt cdr3_aa
TRBJ2-5 TRBV5-4 NA once TGTGCCAGCAGCTCGACCTTCAGGTCCGGGAAAGAGACCCAGTACTTC CASSSTFRSGKETQYF
TRBJ2-3 TRBV29-1 TRBD2 NA TGCAGCATAGCGGGAGAATCAGGAGATACGCAGTATTTT CSIAGESGDTQYF
TRBJ1-6 TRBV6-6 TRBD1 NA TGTGCCAGCAGTTCACCGGGACAGGGGGTTTCCCCCCTCCACTTT CASSSPGQGVSPLHF
TRBJ2-3 TRBV5-6 NA NA TGTGCCAGCAGCCGCTTCCAGGGTATAAGCACAGATACGCAGTATTTT CASSRFQGISTDTQYF
TRBJ1-2 TRBV4-2 NA few TGTGCCAGCAGCCAAGATAGTCTAGGCAGGGAGGATGGCTACACCTTC CASSQDSLGREDGYTF
TRBJ2-2 TRBV4-2 TRBD2 NA TGTGCCAGCAGCCAAGCCGGGACTAGCGGAACCACCGGGGAGCTGTTTTTT CASSQAGTSGTTGELFF
TRBJ1-6 TRBV9 NA once TGTGCCAGCAGCGTAGGTGAGGGAAGGAAATCACCCCTCCACTTT CASSVGEGRKSPLHF
TRBJ2-3 TRBV9 TRBD2 NA TGTGCCAGCAGCTCTTGGACTAGCGGCGGCACAGATACGCAGTATTTT CASSSWTSGGTDTQYF
TRBJ2-7 TRBV11-2 NA NA TGTGCCAGCAGCTTAGATTGGAGGCCGGACTCAAGCTCCTACGAGCAGTACTTC CASSLDWRPDSSSYEQYF
TRBJ2-1 TRBV5-5 TRBD2 NA TGTGCCAGCAGCGGGGCTAGCGGAGCTTACAATGAGCAGTTCTTC CASSGASGAYNEQFF
TRBJ2-7 TRBV28 NA NA TGTGCCAGCAGTTCTTTTACAGGGACGGGGGGCAACGAGCAGTACTTC CASSSFTGTGGNEQYF
TRBJ1-6 TRBV7-6 NA NA TGTGCCAGCAGCGTCTCGACAGGATTAAATTCACCCCTCCACTTT CASSVSTGLNSPLHF
TRBJ2-7 TRBV4-2 NA NA TGTGCCAGCAGCCTGCGCGGGACTCTCGGCCACGAGCAGTACTTC CASSLRGTLGHEQYF
TRBJ1-2 TRBV19 NA NA TGTGCCAGTAGTATAGACGGGGTGGTCGGAGGCTACACCTTC CASSIDGVVGGYTF
TRBJ2-7 TRBV7-9 TRBD1 NA TGTGCCAGCAGCCCCCCAGGGGGCAGACAGTCCTACGAGCAGTACTTC CASSPPGGRQSYEQYF
TRBJ2-7 TRBV7-9 NA NA TGTGCCAGCAGCTTATTGGGGCGGGATTCCTACGAGCAGTACTTC CASSLLGRDSYEQYF
TRBJ1-2 TRBV30 NA once TGTGCCTGGAGTGACCGAGGGAACTTCGGGGATGGCTACACCTTC CAWSDRGNFGDGYTF
TRBJ2-7 TRBV19 TRBD2 once TGTGCCAGTCATGGGACTAGCGGGAGAGGCGAGCAGTACTTC CASHGTSGRGEQYF
TRBJ1-5 TRBV4-1 NA NA TGCGCCAGCAGCCAAGATCGGCAGGGCAATCAGCCCCAGCATTTT CASSQDRQGNQPQHF
TRBJ2-7 TRBV27 TRBD1 once TGTGCCAGCAGCCAGCCCCCCGACAGGGGTGGCGAGCAGTACTTC CASSQPPDRGGEQYF
TRBJ2-1 TRBV6-5 TRBD2 NA TGTGCCACCGCTAGCGGGGGGGCGGTTAGTGAGCAGTTCTTC CATASGGAVSEQFF
TRBJ2-7 TRBV27 NA NA TGTGCCACCCGTGGGGGCTCTCACAAGCAGTACTTC CATRGGSHKQYF
TRBJ2-5 TRBV28 NA NA TGTGCCAGCAGTTCACCGAACAGGGTTTTGGAGACCCAGTACTTC CASSSPNRVLETQYF
TRBJ1-1 TRBV5-6 NA NA TGTGCCAGCAGTACCAGTGGTAAAACTGAAGCTTTCTTT CASSTSGKTEAFF
TRBJ2-1 TRBV27 TRBD2 NA TGTGCCAGCAGTCCCTCTGGAGGGGCGGGAGCTGAGCAGTTCTTC CASSPSGGAGAEQFF
TRBJ1-3 TRBV12-5 NA NA TGTGCTAGTGGGCTCTATGGAAACACCATATATTTT CASGLYGNTIYF
TRBJ2-5 TRBV7-9 TRBD1 NA TGTGCCAGCAGCTCGGGACAGGGGGTTTCCCAAGAGACCCAGTACTTC CASSSGQGVSQETQYF
TRBJ1-4 TRBV14 NA few TGTGCCAGCAGCCCGCGGATGACTAATGAAAAACTGTTTTTT CASSPRMTNEKLFF
TRBJ1-1 TRBV4-1 TRBD1 once TGCGCCAGCAGCCAAGATAGAGGGACAGGGCTCTATGTCAGGACTGAAGCTTTCTTT CASSQDRGTGLYVRTEAFF
TRBJ2-7 TRBV5-4 TRBD2 few TGTGCCAGCAGCTTGGGGCTAGCGGAGCCCGCTTACGAGCAGTACTTC CASSLGLAEPAYEQYF
TRBJ2-1 TRBV11-3 NA NA TGTGCCAGCAGCTTGGGGGACATACACAATGAGCAGTTCTTC CASSLGDIHNEQFF
TRBJ1-3 TRBV6-5 TRBD1 NA TGTGCCAGCAGAAGGACAGGGGGCTCGACGTTATATTTT CASRRTGGSTLYF
TRBJ1-2 TRBV27 NA few TGTGCCTCAGGAATACACAGTCCCCTAAACTATGGCTACACCTTC CASGIHSPLNYGYTF